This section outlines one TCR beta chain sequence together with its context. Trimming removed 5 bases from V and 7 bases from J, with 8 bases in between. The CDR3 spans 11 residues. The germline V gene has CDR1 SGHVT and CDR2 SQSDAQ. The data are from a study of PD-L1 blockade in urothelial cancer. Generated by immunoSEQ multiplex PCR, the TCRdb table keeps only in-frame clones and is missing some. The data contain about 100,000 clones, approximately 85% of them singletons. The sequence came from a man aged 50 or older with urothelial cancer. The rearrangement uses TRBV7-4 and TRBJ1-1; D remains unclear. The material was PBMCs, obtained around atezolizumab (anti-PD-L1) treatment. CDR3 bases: TGTGCCAGCAGCCGCCGGAGTGAAGCTTTCTTT. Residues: CASSRRSEAFF.